This record covers a single T cell receptor beta chain. No antigen is known for it. This record comes from a study of blood T cells in healthy people across ages. Extraction of total RNA produced a minimum of 5.5 micrograms from each sample. General study results and limits: It was held that the diversity estimates obtained from one million T cells were underestimates.

Next came a second PCR, run for about 6 to 11 cycles, which used a sample-barcoded 5' primer along with a J-beta primer mix. Sequencing recovered at least 3 million CDR3-containing paired-end reads from each sample. TCRdb itself ran the 5' RACE reads through MiXCR, one entry per CDR3 protein. The sample carries around 850,000 distinct CDR3 sequences, around 34% recorded once. V lost 8 bases and J 4 bases, leaving 9 bases between the germline ends. From germline, CDR1 is SEHNR and CDR2 FQNEAQ (reference sequence). The CDR3 extends over 12 amino acids. The receptor was isolated from a young man in good health. J is TRBJ2-1 and V is TRBV7-9; D is undetermined. Sequences were obtained from blood. Here the CDR3 reads CASAAAYNEQFF. The DNA for the CDR3 is TGTGCCAGCGCGGCAGCTTACAATGAGCAGTTCTTC.